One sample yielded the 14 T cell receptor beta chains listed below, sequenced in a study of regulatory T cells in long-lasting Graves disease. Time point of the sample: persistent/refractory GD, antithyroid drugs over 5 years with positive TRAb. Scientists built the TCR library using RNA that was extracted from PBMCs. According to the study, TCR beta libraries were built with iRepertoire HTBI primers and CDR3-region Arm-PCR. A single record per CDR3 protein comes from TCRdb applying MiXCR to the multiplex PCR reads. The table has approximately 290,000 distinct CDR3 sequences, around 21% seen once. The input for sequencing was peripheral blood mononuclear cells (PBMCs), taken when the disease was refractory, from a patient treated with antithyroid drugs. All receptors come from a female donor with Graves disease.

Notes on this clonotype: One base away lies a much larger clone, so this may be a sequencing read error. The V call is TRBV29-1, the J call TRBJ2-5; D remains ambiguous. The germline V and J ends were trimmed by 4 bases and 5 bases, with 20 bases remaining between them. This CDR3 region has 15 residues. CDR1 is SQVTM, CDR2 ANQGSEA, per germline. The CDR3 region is CSVGSLRSPRETQYF. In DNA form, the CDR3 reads TGCAGCGTTGGTTCCCTCAGGTCCCCGCGGGAGACCCAGTACTTC.

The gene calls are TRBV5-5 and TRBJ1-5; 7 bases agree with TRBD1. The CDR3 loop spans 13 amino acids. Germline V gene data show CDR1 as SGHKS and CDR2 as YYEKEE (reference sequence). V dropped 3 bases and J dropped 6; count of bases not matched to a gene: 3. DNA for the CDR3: TGTGCCAGCAGCTATGACAGGGCTCAGCCCCAGCATTTT. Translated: CASSYDRAQPQHF.

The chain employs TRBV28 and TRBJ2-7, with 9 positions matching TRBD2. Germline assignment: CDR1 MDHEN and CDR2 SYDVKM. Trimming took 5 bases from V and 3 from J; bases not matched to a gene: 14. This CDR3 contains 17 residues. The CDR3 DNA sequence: TGTGCCAGCAGTCTTTACTCGGGACTAGCAAATTTCTACGAGCAGTACTTC. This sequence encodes CASSLYSGLANFYEQYF.

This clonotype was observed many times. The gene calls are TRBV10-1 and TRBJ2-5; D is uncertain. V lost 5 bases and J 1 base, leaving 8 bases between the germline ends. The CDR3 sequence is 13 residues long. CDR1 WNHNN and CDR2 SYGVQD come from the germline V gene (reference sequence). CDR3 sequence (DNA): TGCGCCAGCAGTTCCTCAGGCCAAGAGACCCAGTACTTC. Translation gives CASSSSGQETQYF.

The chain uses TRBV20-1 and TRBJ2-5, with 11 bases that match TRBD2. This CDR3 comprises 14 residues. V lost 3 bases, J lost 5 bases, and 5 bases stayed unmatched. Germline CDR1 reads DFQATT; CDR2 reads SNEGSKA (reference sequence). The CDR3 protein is CSASRSSGRETQYF. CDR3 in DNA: TGCAGTGCTAGTCGTTCTAGCGGGAGGGAGACCCAGTACTTC.

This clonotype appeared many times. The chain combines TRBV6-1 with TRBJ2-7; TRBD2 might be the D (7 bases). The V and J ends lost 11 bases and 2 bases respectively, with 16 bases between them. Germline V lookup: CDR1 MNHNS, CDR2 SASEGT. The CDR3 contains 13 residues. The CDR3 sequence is CAVGAGQTYEQYF. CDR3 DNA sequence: TGTGCCGTCGGAGCGGGACAAACCTACGAGCAGTACTTC.

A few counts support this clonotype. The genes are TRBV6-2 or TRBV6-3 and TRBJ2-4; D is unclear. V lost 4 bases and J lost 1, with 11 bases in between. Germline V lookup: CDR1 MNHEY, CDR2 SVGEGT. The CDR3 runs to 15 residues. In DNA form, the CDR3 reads TGTGCCAGCAGTTTTGGTCTAGTGGCCAAAAACATTCAGTACTTC. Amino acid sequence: CASSFGLVAKNIQYF.

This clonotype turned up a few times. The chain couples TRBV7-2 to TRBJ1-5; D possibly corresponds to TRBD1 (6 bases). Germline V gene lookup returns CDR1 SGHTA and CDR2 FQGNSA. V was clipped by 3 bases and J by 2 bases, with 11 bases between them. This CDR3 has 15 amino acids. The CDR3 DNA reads TGTGCCAGCAGCTTCTGGGGGCAGGGCAATCAGCCCCAGCATTTT. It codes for CASSFWGQGNQPQHF.

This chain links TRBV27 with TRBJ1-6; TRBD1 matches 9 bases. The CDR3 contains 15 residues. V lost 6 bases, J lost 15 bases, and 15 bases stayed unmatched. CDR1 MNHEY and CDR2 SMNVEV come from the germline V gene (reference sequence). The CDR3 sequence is CASRPPGQGLGRLHF. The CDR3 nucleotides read TGTGCCAGCAGACCACCGGGACAGGGCCTAGGTCGCCTCCACTTT.

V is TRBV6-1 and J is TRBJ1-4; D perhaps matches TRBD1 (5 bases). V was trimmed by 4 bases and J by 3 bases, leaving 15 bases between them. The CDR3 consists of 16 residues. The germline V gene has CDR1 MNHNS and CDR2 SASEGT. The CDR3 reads CASSGGGFRSNEKLFF. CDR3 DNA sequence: TGTGCCAGCAGTGGGGGGGGGTTTCGGTCTAATGAAAAACTGTTTTTT.

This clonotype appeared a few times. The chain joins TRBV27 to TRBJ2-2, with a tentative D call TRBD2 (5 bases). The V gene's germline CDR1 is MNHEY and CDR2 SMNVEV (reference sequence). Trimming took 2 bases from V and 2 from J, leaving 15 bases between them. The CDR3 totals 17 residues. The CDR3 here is CASSLPRSSANTGELFF. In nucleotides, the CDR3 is TGTGCCAGCAGTTTACCCCGCAGTAGCGCTAACACCGGGGAGCTGTTTTTT.

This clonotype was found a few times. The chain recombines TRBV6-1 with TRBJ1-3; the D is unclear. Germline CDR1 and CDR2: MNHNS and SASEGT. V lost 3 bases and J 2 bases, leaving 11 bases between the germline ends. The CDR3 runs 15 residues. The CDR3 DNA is TGTGCCAGCAGTGATGGGGATTACACTGGAAACACCATATATTTT. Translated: CASSDGDYTGNTIYF.

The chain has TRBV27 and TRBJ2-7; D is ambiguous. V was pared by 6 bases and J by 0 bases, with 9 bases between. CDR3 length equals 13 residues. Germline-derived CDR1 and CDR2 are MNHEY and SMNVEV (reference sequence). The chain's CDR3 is CASRQASSYEQYF. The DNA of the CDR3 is TGTGCCAGCAGGCAGGCGAGCTCCTACGAGCAGTACTTC.

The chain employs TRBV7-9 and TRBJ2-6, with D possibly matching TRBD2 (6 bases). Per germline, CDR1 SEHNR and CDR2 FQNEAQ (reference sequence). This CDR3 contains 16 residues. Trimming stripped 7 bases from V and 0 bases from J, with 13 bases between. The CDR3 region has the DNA TGTGCCAGCATCCCTACGGGAGTCTCTGGGGCCAACGTCCTGACTTTC. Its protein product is CASIPTGVSGANVLTF.